This T cell receptor beta chain was documented in a study of T-cell memory formation after mild COVID-19. About the research overall: TCR clusters were mostly donor specific. Study-wide results and caveats: CM and EM subsets held most contracting CD4+ clones; EMRA held CD8+ ones.

The V gene lost 4 bases and the J gene lost 3 bases, with 4 bases spanning the gap. CDR3 size: 11 residues. Germline lookup yields CDR1 LNHDA and CDR2 SQIVND (reference sequence). On this clonotype itself: Its target is not known.

Sample barcodes and UMIs were carried by the TCR alpha and TCR beta cDNA libraries that 5'RACE generated with constant-segment primers. Each CDR3 protein gets one entry after TCRdb re-called the 5' RACE reads with MiXCR. The data show around 530,000 distinct CDR3 sequences, less than 25% seen once. Sequencing was done on a sample of PBMCs or a T cell subset sorted from them (not recorded which). The V call is TRBV19, the J call TRBJ2-7; D unclear. The receptor was isolated from an adult woman who had mild COVID-19 (a few samples of this study predate the infection). Cell type and time point are not known. In DNA, the CDR3 is TGTGCCAGTAGTAACATCTACGAGCAGTACTTC. Translated, it gives CASSNIYEQYF. Supplemented by reference TRBV19 and TRBJ2-7, the full variable domain reads DGGITQSPKYLFRKEGQNVTLSCEQNLNHDAMYWYRQDPGQGLRLIYYSQIVNDFQKGDIAEGYSVSREKKESFPLTVTSAQKNPTAFYLCASSNIYEQYFGPGTRLTVT.